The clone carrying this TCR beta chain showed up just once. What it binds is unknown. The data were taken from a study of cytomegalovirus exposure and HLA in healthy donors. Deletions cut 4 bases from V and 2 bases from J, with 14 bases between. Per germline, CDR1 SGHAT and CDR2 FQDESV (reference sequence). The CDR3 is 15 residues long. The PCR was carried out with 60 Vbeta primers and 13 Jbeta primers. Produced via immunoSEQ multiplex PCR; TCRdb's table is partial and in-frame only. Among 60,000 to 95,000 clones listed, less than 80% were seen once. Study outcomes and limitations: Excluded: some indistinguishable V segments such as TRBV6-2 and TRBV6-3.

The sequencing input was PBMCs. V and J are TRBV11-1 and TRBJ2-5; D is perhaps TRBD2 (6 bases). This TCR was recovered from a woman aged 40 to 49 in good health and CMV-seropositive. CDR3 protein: CASSSRVGTQETQYF. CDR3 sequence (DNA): TGTGCCAGCAGCTCACGGGTTGGGACTCAAGAGACCCAGTACTTC.